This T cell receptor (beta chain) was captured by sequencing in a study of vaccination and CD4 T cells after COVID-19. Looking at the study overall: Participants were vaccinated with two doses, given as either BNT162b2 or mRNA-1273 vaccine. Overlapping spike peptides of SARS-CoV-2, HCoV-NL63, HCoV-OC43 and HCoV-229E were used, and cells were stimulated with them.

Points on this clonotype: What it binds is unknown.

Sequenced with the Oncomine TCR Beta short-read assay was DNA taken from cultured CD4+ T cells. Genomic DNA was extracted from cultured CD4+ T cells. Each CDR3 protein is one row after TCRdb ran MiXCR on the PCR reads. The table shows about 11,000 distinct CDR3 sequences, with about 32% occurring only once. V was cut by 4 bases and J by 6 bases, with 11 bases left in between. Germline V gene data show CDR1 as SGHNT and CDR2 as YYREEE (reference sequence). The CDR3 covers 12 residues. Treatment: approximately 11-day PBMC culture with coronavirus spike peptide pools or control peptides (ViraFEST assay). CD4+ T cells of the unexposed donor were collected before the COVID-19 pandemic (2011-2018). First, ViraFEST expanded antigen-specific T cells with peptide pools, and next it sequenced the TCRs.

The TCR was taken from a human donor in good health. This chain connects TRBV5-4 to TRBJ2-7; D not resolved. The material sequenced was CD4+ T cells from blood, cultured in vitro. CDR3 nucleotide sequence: TGTGCCAGCAGCCCGGCCAATCGCGAGCAGTACTTC. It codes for CASSPANREQYF.